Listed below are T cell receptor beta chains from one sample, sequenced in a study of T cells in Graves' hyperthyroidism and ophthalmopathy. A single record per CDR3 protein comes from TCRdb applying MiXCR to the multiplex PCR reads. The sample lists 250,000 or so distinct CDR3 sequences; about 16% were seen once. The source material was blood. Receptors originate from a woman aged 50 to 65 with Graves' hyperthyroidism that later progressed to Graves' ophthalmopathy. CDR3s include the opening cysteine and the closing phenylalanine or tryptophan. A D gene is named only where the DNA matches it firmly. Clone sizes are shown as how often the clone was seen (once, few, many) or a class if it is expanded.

TGTGCCAGCAGCTCAGGGGGTACAGGGCACGAGCAGTACTTC	CASSSGGTGHEQYF	TRBD1	TRBV7-6	TRBJ2-7	many
TGTGCCTGGGGGGGAAGAGGAGATTGGGCTGAAGCTTTCTTT	CAWGGRGDWAEAFF	-	TRBV30	TRBJ1-1	many
TGTGCCAGCAGCCTCGTTGGGGAGCAGTACTTC	CASSLVGEQYF	-	TRBV3-1	TRBJ2-7	many
TGTGCCAGCAGCTTTGGCAGGGGTAACCCTGAAGCTTTCTTT	CASSFGRGNPEAFF	-	TRBV7-6	TRBJ1-1	many
TGTGCCAGCTTCAGTATAGGACAGGGTTTTGACGGGGAGCTGTTTTTT	CASFSIGQGFDGELFF	TRBD1	TRBV27	TRBJ2-2	many
TGTGCCAGCAGCTTAAGCAGGGGGGGCTCCTACGAGCAGTACTTC	CASSLSRGGSYEQYF	-	TRBV11-2	TRBJ2-7	many
TGCGCCAGCAGCTTCCTAGCGGGGGGCAATGAGCAGTTCTTC	CASSFLAGGNEQFF	TRBD2	TRBV5-1	TRBJ2-1	many
TGCAGTGCCCCCGGACTAGTGGAGACCCAGTACTTC	CSAPGLVETQYF	TRBD2	TRBV20-1	TRBJ2-5	many
TGTGCCAGCAGCCCAACTAGCGGGAGCACAGATACGCAGTATTTT	CASSPTSGSTDTQYF	TRBD2	TRBV3-1	TRBJ2-3	many
TGCAGTGCTAGAGTATGGAGGGCAGGGAGCCGGGATGGCTACACCTTC	CSARVWRAGSRDGYTF	-	TRBV20-1	TRBJ1-2	few